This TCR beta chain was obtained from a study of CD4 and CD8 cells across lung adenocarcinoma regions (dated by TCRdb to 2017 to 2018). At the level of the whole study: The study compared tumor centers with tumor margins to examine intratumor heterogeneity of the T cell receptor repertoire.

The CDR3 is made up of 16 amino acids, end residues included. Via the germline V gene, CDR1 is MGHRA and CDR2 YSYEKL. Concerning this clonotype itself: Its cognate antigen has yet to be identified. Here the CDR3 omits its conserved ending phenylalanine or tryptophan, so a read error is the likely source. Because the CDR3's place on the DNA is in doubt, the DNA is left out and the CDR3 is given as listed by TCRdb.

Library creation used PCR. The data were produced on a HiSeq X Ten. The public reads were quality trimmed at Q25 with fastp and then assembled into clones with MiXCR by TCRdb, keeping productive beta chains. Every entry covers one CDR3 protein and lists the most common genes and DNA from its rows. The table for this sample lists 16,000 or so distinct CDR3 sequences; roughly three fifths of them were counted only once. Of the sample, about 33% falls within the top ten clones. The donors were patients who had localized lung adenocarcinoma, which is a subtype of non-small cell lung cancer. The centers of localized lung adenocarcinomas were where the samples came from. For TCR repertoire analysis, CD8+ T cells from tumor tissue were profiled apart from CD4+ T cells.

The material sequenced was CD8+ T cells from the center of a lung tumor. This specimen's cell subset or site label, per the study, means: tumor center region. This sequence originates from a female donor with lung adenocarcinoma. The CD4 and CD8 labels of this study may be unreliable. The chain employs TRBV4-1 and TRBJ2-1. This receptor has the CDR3 CASSPFGSKVRAVLRA.